This entry lists 18 T cell receptor beta chains sequenced from one sample in a study of identical twins. TCRdb ran MiXCR on the 5' RACE reads and lists one entry per CDR3 protein. There are approximately 210,000 distinct CDR3 sequences in the sample; approximately 15% occur only once, and 35% to 45% lies in the top ten. This sample was also put to use in a study of T cells expressing NK-cell markers.

The source material was CD8+ T cells sorted from blood. These receptors all come from a young woman in good health.

The gene calls are TRBV29-1 and TRBJ2-3, with 12 bases that match TRBD2. With 4 bases clipped from V and 2 bases from J, the junction kept 16 bases outside the gene matches. There are 19 residues in the CDR3. Germline CDR1 reads SQVTM; CDR2 reads ANQGSEA. CDR3 DNA: TGCAGCGTTGTGGAGCCAGGGGGACTAGCGGGCACCCTCACAGATACGCAGTATTTT. It yields the protein CSVVEPGGLAGTLTDTQYF.

This clonotype was counted a few times. The J gene is TRBJ2-7, the V gene TRBV6-1; D is perhaps TRBD1 (5 bases). Germline V gene lookup returns CDR1 MNHNS and CDR2 SASEGT. V was clipped by 0 bases and J by 0 bases, with 9 bases between them. CDR3 length: 15 residues. The CDR3 DNA reads TGTGCCAGCAGTGAAGCGCCGACAGCCTCCTACGAGCAGTACTTC. Translated, it gives CASSEAPTASYEQYF.

Points on this clonotype: A junction boundary mismatches the germline segment, possibly from a read error. The chain uses TRBV7-9 and TRBJ2-1, with D perhaps matching TRBD1 or TRBD2 (5 bases each). This CDR3 spans 13 amino acids. Germline CDR1 SEHNR, CDR2 FQNEAQ (reference sequence). CDR3 loop: CASSRDGYNGQFF. For the CDR3, the DNA is TGTGCCAGCAGCAGGGACGGTTACAATGGGCAGTTCTTC.

The V gene is TRBV20-1, the J gene TRBJ2-1, with a possible D match to TRBD2 (5 bases). The CDR3 length is 12 residues. With 7 bases removed from V and 7 bases from J, the gap between germline ends came to 14 bases. Germline V gene sequence: CDR1 DFQATT, CDR2 SNEGSKA (reference sequence). The CDR3 region is CSGGFTWNEQFF. In nucleotides, the CDR3 is TGCAGTGGAGGGTTTACGTGGAATGAGCAGTTCTTC.

This clonotype showed up just a few times. The chain joins TRBV5-5 to TRBJ1-1; unclear D gene. This CDR3 contains 16 residues. Per germline, CDR1 SGHKS and CDR2 YYEKEE (reference sequence). V was shortened by 1 base and J by 5 bases, with 18 bases between the two germline ends. The CDR3 DNA follows: TGTGCCAGCAGCTTGTGGAGCAGGAGGGAAGGGACTGAAGCTTTCTTT. It codes for CASSLWSRREGTEAFF.

The chain links TRBV10-3 to TRBJ2-7; no reliable D call. Trimming took 0 bases from V and 5 from J, leaving 11 bases between them. The CDR3 loop spans 14 amino acids. The germline CDR1 and CDR2 sequences are ENHRY and SYGVKD. This CDR3 is CAISESGSLDEQYF. CDR3 coding DNA: TGTGCCATCAGTGAGTCGGGTAGTCTCGACGAGCAGTACTTC.

The chain carries TRBV15 and TRBJ2-3; 8 positions agree with TRBD2. Losses at the gene ends were 4 bases for V and 4 bases for J; bases not matched to a gene: 4. This CDR3 contains 14 residues. The germline gives CDR1 LNHNV, CDR2 YYDKDF (reference sequence). The CDR3 region has the DNA TGTGCCACCAGCATCGGACTAGCAGCAGATACGCAGTATTTT. It codes for CATSIGLAADTQYF.

The chain combines TRBV5-1 with TRBJ1-2; possibly TRBD1 for D (5 bases). The CDR3 totals 14 residues. Germline lookup yields CDR1 SGHRS and CDR2 YFSETQ. V lost 0 bases to trimming and J lost 7 bases, with 13 bases between them. The CDR3 nucleotides read TGCGCCAGCAGCTTGGAACGAGGGGCCGGTGGCTACACCTTC. It specifies CASSLERGAGGYTF.

This clonotype has a handful of counts. The chain joins TRBV20-1 to TRBJ2-7; D may correspond to TRBD1 or TRBD2 (5 bases each). CDR1 and CDR2 (germline): DFQATT, SNEGSKA (reference sequence). The CDR3 consists of 14 residues. The V end lost 5 bases, the J end lost 4 bases, and 18 bases lay between the germline ends. CDR3 sequence reads: CSAPGKQRGYEQYF. For the CDR3, the DNA is TGCAGTGCTCCAGGGAAGCAGAGGGGTTACGAGCAGTACTTC.

This clonotype has only a few counts. The gene calls are TRBV10-1 and TRBJ1-6; maybe TRBD1 (5 bases). Deletions cut 9 bases from V and 7 bases from J, with 13 bases between. The germline V gene encodes CDR1 WNHNN and CDR2 SYGVQD (reference sequence). The CDR3 length is 13 residues. The CDR3 is CASSRDGNSPLHF. The CDR3 region has the DNA TGCGCCAGTTCCCGGGACGGAAATTCACCCCTCCACTTT.

This clonotype was counted a few times. This chain links TRBV20-1 with TRBJ2-7; D not certain. Trimming shortened V by 3 bases and J by 6 bases, and 6 bases separated the two germline ends. Germline assignment: CDR1 DFQATT and CDR2 SNEGSKA (reference sequence). This CDR3 region has 10 residues. CDR3 sequence: CSARPFEQYF. As DNA, the CDR3 is TGCAGTGCTAGGCCTTTCGAGCAGTACTTC.

The rearrangement uses TRBV7-9 and TRBJ2-5; D not resolved. The V end lost 4 bases, the J end lost 1 base, and 10 bases lay between the germline ends. Germline assignment: CDR1 SEHNR and CDR2 FQNEAQ (reference sequence). The CDR3 covers 14 residues. The CDR3: CASSSARAQETQYF. The DNA for the CDR3 is TGTGCCAGCAGCTCCGCCCGGGCCCAAGAGACCCAGTACTTC. The whole variable domain, filled in from reference TRBV7-9 and TRBJ2-5, reads DTGVSQNPRHKITKRGQNVTFRCDPISEHNRLYWYRQTLGQGPEFLTYFQNEAQLEKSRLLSDRFSAERPKGSFSTLEIQRTEQGDSAMYLCASSSARAQETQYFGPGTRLLVL.

The CDR3 DNA follows: TGCAGTGCCTCCTCCCTCATGGAAAGGGCTAATCAGCCCCAGCATTTT. It is translated as CSASSLMERANQPQHF. The V and J genes are TRBV20-1 and TRBJ1-5; no clear D gene. CDR3 length: 16 amino acids. V lost 6 bases and J 4 bases, leaving 22 bases between the germline ends. CDR1 is DFQATT and CDR2 is SNEGSKA in the germline V gene (reference sequence).

This clonotype appeared a few times. The chain employs TRBV29-1 and TRBJ2-1; the match to TRBD1 covers 7 bases. V gave up 6 bases and J gave up 0 bases; unmatched junction bases: 5. This CDR3 is built from 14 residues. Germline V gene lookup returns CDR1 SQVTM and CDR2 ANQGSEA. The CDR3 loop reads CSVSGGSSYNEQFF. The CDR3 region has the DNA TGCAGCGTCTCAGGGGGAAGCTCCTACAATGAGCAGTTCTTC.

V and J are TRBV4-3 and TRBJ2-1; D is unclear. CDR3 length: 12 residues. The germline V gene has CDR1 LGHNA and CDR2 YSLEER. Trimming stripped 2 bases from V and 8 bases from J, with 7 bases between. In DNA form, the CDR3 reads TGCGCCAGCAGCCAACAGCGCGATGAGCAGTTCTTC. Its translation: CASSQQRDEQFF.

This clonotype was seen only a few times. The chain links TRBV7-9 to TRBJ2-2, with D perhaps TRBD1 (5 bases). CDR3 length: 15 amino acids. Trimming left V 5 bases short and J 4 bases short, with 14 bases between. Germline lookup yields CDR1 SEHNR and CDR2 FQNEAQ (reference sequence). The CDR3 DNA reads TGTGCCAGCAGCCCAGCCCCGCAGGGCACCGGGGAGCTGTTTTTT. It encodes CASSPAPQGTGELFF.

This clonotype was observed many times. The chain employs TRBV15 and TRBJ2-5; D gene uncertain. The V gene lost 3 bases and the J gene lost 4 bases, with 12 bases spanning the gap. The CDR3 runs to 14 residues. Germline V gives CDR1 LNHNV, CDR2 YYDKDF (reference sequence). CDR3 in amino acids: CATSSGEDVETQYF. The CDR3 nucleotides read TGTGCCACCAGCAGTGGGGAAGATGTAGAGACCCAGTACTTC. The full variable domain, its missing parts supplied by reference TRBV15 and TRBJ2-5, is DAMVIQNPRYQVTQFGKPVTLSCSQTLNHNVMYWYQQKSSQAPKLLFHYYDKDFNNEADTPDNFQSRRPNTSFCFLDIRSPGLGDTAMYLCATSSGEDVETQYFGPGTRLLVL.

This clonotype was recorded a few times. The chain couples TRBV7-9 to TRBJ2-3; D call uncertain. Trimming removed 2 bases from V and 6 bases from J, with 12 bases in between. The CDR3 is made up of 14 amino acids. Germline lookup yields CDR1 SEHNR and CDR2 FQNEAQ (reference sequence). The chain's CDR3 is CASSLLDHSDTQYF. In DNA form, the CDR3 reads TGTGCCAGCAGCTTACTGGACCACTCTGATACGCAGTATTTT.